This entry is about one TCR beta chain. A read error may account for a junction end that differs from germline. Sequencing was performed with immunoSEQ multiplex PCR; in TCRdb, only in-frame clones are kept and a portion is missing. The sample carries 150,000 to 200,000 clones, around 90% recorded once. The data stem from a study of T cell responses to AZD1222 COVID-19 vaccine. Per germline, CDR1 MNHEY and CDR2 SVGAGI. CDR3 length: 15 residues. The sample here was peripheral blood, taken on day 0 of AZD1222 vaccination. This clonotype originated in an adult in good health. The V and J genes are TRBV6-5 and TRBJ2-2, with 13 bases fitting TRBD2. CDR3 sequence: CASNYGLAGAGELFF. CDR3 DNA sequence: TGTGCCAGCAATTACGGACTAGCGGGAGCCGGGGAGCTGTTTTTT.